A single TCR beta chain is shown here with its context. Trimming shortened V by 2 bases and J by 1 base, and 9 bases separated the two germline ends. CDR3 length: 15 residues. Germline assignment: CDR1 SGDLS and CDR2 YYNGEE. Libraries were prepared by immunoSEQ multiplex PCR; TCRdb keeps only in-frame clonotypes and omits some of them. The sample holds 150,000 to 200,000 clones, 85% to 90% seen once. These data are taken from a study of T cell responses to AZD1222 COVID-19 vaccine. Sequencing was performed on peripheral blood, taken 28 days after the second AZD1222 dose. V is TRBV9 and J is TRBJ2-2, with D tentatively TRBD1 (5 bases). The receptor's source is an adult who received the AZD1222 COVID-19 vaccine. The CDR3 nucleotides are TGTGCCAGCAGCGTCGTCCAGGGGAACACCGGGGAGCTGTTTTTT. Its protein product is CASSVVQGNTGELFF.